The 23 T cell receptor beta chains below come from one sample, sequenced in a study of post-analysis software for immune sequencing data. Findings and caveats of the study: Compared with controls, patients had more of 4 to 6 TRBV segments, including TRBV5-6, TRBV5-1 and TRBV20-1.

Incorporated into the TCR beta cDNA libraries were unique molecular identifiers, which served to reduce PCR and sequencing biases. One entry per CDR3 protein results from TCRdb running MiXCR on the PCR reads. The table has just over 250,000 distinct CDR3 sequences, about 38% seen once. The antigens for these receptors are not known. The source material was blood. These receptors all stem from a girl aged 5-17 years with multiple sclerosis.

This clonotype was seen many times. The chain recombines TRBV20-1 with TRBJ2-7, with 10 bases matching TRBD2. The ends lost 2 bases at V and 3 bases at J; junction bases unmatched: 4. The CDR3 loop spans 14 amino acids. Germline V CDR1 and CDR2: DFQATT, SNEGSKA (reference sequence). This CDR3 is CSARRLAGDYEQYF. The CDR3 DNA reads TGCAGTGCTAGAAGGCTAGCGGGGGACTACGAGCAGTACTTC.

There are many counts of this clonotype. J is TRBJ1-5 and V is TRBV6-6, with TRBD1 as a possible D gene (6 bases). Germline V gene lookup returns CDR1 MNHNY and CDR2 SVGAGI (reference sequence). This CDR3 spans 15 amino acids. The V and J ends lost 0 bases and 2 bases respectively, with 8 bases between them. In nucleotides, the CDR3 is TGTGCCAGCAGTTACTCGAAGGGGGGCAATCAGCCCCAGCATTTT. Its translation is CASSYSKGGNQPQHF.

The chain couples TRBV28 to TRBJ2-7; either TRBD1 or TRBD2 may supply D (5 bases each). Germline V gene data show CDR1 as MDHEN and CDR2 as SYDVKM. CDR3 length: 13 residues. Deletions cut 5 bases from V and 7 bases from J, with 15 bases between. CDR3 loop: CASSITGWGEQYF. CDR3 DNA: TGTGCCAGCAGTATTACAGGATGGGGGGAGCAGTACTTC.

This clonotype was detected many times. This chain joins TRBV20-1 and TRBJ2-5; 11 nucleotides align to TRBD1. Germline CDR1 and CDR2: DFQATT and SNEGSKA (reference sequence). J was trimmed by 4 bases and V by 3 bases; bases with no gene match: 10. This CDR3 spans 16 amino acids. The CDR3 DNA reads TGCAGTGCTAGTAGCCCGGACAGGGGGCTTCGAGAGACCCAGTACTTC. This sequence encodes CSASSPDRGLRETQYF.

Many counts were recorded for this clonotype. This chain connects TRBV3-1 to TRBJ2-1, with D possibly TRBD1 on 6 matching bases. V lost 4 bases, J lost 6 bases, and 22 bases lay in between. The CDR3 runs 17 residues. Germline CDR1 LGHDT, CDR2 YNNKEL (reference sequence). The CDR3 is CASSRGTGTSRGNEQFF. The CDR3 nucleotides read TGTGCCAGCAGCCGAGGAACCGGGACATCGAGGGGCAATGAGCAGTTCTTC.

This clonotype was observed many times. This sequence joins TRBV7-2 and TRBJ1-6; D unclear. CDR3 size: 13 residues. Looked up from germline, CDR1 is SGHTA and CDR2 is FQGNSA. The V gene lost 6 bases and the J gene lost 11 bases, with 14 bases spanning the gap. CDR3 sequence: CASSSIGSTPLHF. In DNA form, the CDR3 reads TGTGCCAGCAGTTCTATCGGCAGTACACCCCTCCACTTT.

This chain uses TRBV27 with TRBJ1-2; TRBD1 agrees at 12 bases. The ends lost 3 bases at V and 8 bases at J; junction bases unmatched: 10. Germline CDR1 and CDR2: MNHEY and SMNVEV (reference sequence). CDR3 length equals 16 residues. This chain's CDR3 is CASSLTPGQGAQGYTF. Here the CDR3 DNA reads TGTGCCAGCAGTTTGACGCCGGGACAGGGGGCGCAGGGCTACACCTTC.

This clonotype was observed many times. The rearrangement uses TRBV9 and TRBJ1-1; no clear D gene. The CDR3 totals 15 residues. Germline CDR1 SGDLS, CDR2 YYNGEE. Between the trimmed V and J ends, which lost 0 bases and 0 bases, there was a span of 9 bases. The CDR3 is CASSVAVGLNTEAFF. For the CDR3, the DNA is TGTGCCAGCAGCGTAGCGGTGGGCTTGAACACTGAAGCTTTCTTT.

This clonotype occurred many times. The rearrangement uses TRBV25-1 and TRBJ1-2; 7 nucleotides line up with TRBD1. With V trimmed by 8 bases and J by 8 bases, 11 bases remained unmatched. The CDR3 covers 13 residues. Germline V lookup: CDR1 MGHDK, CDR2 SYGVNS. The chain's CDR3 is CASGPTGFHGYTF. The DNA for the CDR3 is TGTGCCAGCGGCCCGACAGGGTTCCACGGCTACACCTTC.

The chain joins TRBV5-1 to TRBJ2-3; 12 nucleotides align to TRBD2. J lost 4 bases, V lost 1 base, and 4 bases had no gene match. CDR1 and CDR2 from the germline V gene are SGHRS and YFSETQ. The CDR3 totals 16 residues. CDR3 sequence reads: CASSLTSGRTPDTQYF. In DNA form, the CDR3 reads TGCGCCAGCAGCTTGACTAGCGGGAGGACCCCAGATACGCAGTATTTT.

This clonotype has at least ten counts. The V gene is TRBV6-5, the J gene TRBJ2-1; 7 positions agree with TRBD2. The CDR3 spans 17 residues. Germline CDR1 and CDR2: MNHEY and SVGAGI. The ends lost 6 bases at V and 5 bases at J; junction bases unmatched: 16. In nucleotides, the CDR3 is TGTGCCAGCAGGCCCCTAGGAGGCGGGAGAGCACACAATGAGCAGTTCTTC. This sequence encodes CASRPLGGGRAHNEQFF.

This clonotype was picked up many times. CDR3 in amino acids: CASSLQQGLGYGYTF. The DNA of the CDR3 is TGTGCCAGCAGTTTGCAACAGGGTCTGGGCTATGGCTACACCTTC. The V call is TRBV28, the J call TRBJ1-2, with D maybe TRBD1 (6 bases). The germline CDR1 and CDR2 sequences are MDHEN and SYDVKM. This CDR3 is built from 15 residues. V was shortened by 3 bases and J by 4 bases, with 15 bases between the two germline ends.

The chain links TRBV6-5 to TRBJ2-1; the match to TRBD1 covers 8 bases. Unmatched junction bases numbered 8, after V lost 2 bases and J lost 8 bases. In germline, CDR1 is MNHEY, CDR2 SVGAGI. The CDR3 covers 15 residues. As DNA, the CDR3 is TGTGCCAGCAGTTACACCTGGACAGGGAATTATGAGCAGTTCTTC. The encoded protein is CASSYTWTGNYEQFF.

This clonotype was seen a few times. J is TRBJ2-2 and V is TRBV27; no definite D call. V lost 1 base, J lost 5 bases, and 8 bases lay in between. The V gene's germline CDR1 is MNHEY and CDR2 SMNVEV (reference sequence). This CDR3 region has 14 residues. This chain's CDR3 is CASSLFMGTGELFF. The CDR3 DNA reads as TGTGCCAGCAGTTTATTCATGGGGACCGGGGAGCTGTTTTTT.

This clonotype occurred once. This clone may be a read error of a much larger clone one base away. This sequence joins TRBV20-1 and TRBJ1-2; weak D call: TRBD1 (5 bases). The CDR3 length is 14 residues. Germline V gene data show CDR1 as DFQATT and CDR2 as SNEGSKA (reference sequence). The CDR3 sequence: CSARDPRGNYGCTF. The DNA of the CDR3 is TGCAGTGCTAGAGATCCTCGGGGGAACTATGGCTGCACCTTC.

The table lists this clonotype with many counts. The CDR3: CSGRRLDTEAFF. The CDR3 nucleotides read TGCAGCGGCCGCAGGCTAGACACTGAAGCTTTCTTT. The chain links TRBV29-1 to TRBJ1-1; D unresolved. The V end was cut by 7 bases, the J end by 3 bases, with 12 bases between. Germline CDR1 and CDR2: SQVTM and ANQGSEA. The CDR3 totals 12 residues.

This clonotype was detected ten times or more. The rearrangement links TRBV20-1 to TRBJ2-1; D remains ambiguous. Deletions cut 2 bases from V and 8 bases from J, with 7 bases between. Germline CDR1 reads DFQATT; CDR2 reads SNEGSKA (reference sequence). The CDR3 length is 11 residues. CDR3 in DNA: TGCAGTGCTAGATCCAGCTATGAGCAGTTCTTC. Encoded protein: CSARSSYEQFF.

In its sample, this clonotype was seen many times. The chain is built from TRBV15 and TRBJ2-3; 7 bases map to TRBD2. From germline, CDR1 is LNHNV and CDR2 YYDKDF (reference sequence). The junction had 11 bases not matched to a gene; V was cut back by 9 bases and J by 2 bases. This CDR3 region has 15 residues. CDR3 sequence: CATAVQRGFTDTQYF. In DNA, the CDR3 is TGTGCCACAGCGGTCCAGCGGGGCTTCACAGATACGCAGTATTTT.

The chain links TRBV7-8 to TRBJ2-1; D is possibly TRBD2 (7 bases). Trimming took 5 bases from V and 2 from J, leaving 13 bases between them. The CDR3 loop spans 15 amino acids. Germline lookup yields CDR1 SGHVS and CDR2 FQNEAQ. The chain's CDR3 is CASSPGGGAYNEQFF. In nucleotides, the CDR3 is TGTGCCAGCAGCCCCGGCGGGGGCGCCTACAATGAGCAGTTCTTC. The full variable domain, its missing parts supplied by reference TRBV7-8 and TRBJ2-1, is GAGVSQSPRYKVAKRGQDVALRCDPISGHVSLFWYQQALGQGPEFLTYFQNEAQLDKSGLPSDRFFAERPEGSVSTLKIQRTQQEDSAVYLCASSPGGGAYNEQFFGPGTRLTVL.

This clonotype has ten or more counts. The V call is TRBV3-1, the J call TRBJ2-6; the match to TRBD2 covers 8 bases. The CDR3 runs to 16 residues. Germline V gene data show CDR1 as LGHDT and CDR2 as YNNKEL (reference sequence). V was clipped by 4 bases and J by 0 bases; unmatched bases: 2. Written as DNA, the CDR3 is TGTGCCAGCAGCCCCGGGGGGGGCTCTGGGGCCAACGTCCTGACTTTC. This encodes CASSPGGGSGANVLTF.

This clonotype has at least ten counts. The V call is TRBV4-2, the J call TRBJ2-1; 7 positions agree with TRBD2. The V gene's germline CDR1 is LGHNA and CDR2 YNFKEQ. The CDR3 covers 16 residues. The V segment lost 0 bases and the J segment 0 bases; nucleotides outside the gene matches: 2. The CDR3: CASSQEAGVSYNEQFF. Here the CDR3 DNA reads TGTGCCAGCAGCCAAGAGGCGGGAGTCTCCTACAATGAGCAGTTCTTC.

Here the CDR3 DNA reads TGTGCCAGCAGTTACGCCAGGGTTGACTATGGCTACACCTTC. Protein product: CASSYARVDYGYTF. The V and J genes are TRBV6-5 and TRBJ1-2; tentative D call: TRBD1 (5 bases). Trimming removed 2 bases at V and 3 bases at J, with 10 bases between. Germline V gene data show CDR1 as MNHEY and CDR2 as SVGAGI. The CDR3 has 14 residues.

This clonotype showed up many times. CDR3 sequence reads: CASSLVYYNEQFF. For the CDR3, the DNA is TGCGCCAGCAGCTTGGTCTACTACAATGAGCAGTTCTTC. The chain links TRBV5-1 to TRBJ2-1; D unresolved. V was clipped by 0 bases and J by 3 bases, with 4 bases between them. CDR3 length equals 13 residues. The germline V gene has CDR1 SGHRS and CDR2 YFSETQ.